What follows describes a single TCR beta chain. These data come from a study of blood T cell repertoires in COVID-19. J lost 3 bases, V lost 5 bases, and 8 bases had no gene match. Germline-derived CDR1 and CDR2 are KGHSH and LQKENI. The CDR3 spans 16 residues. Libraries were prepared by immunoSEQ multiplex PCR; TCRdb keeps only in-frame clonotypes and omits some of them. The sample contains hundreds of thousands of clones, around 92% of which appear only once. Material: PBMCs or T cells enriched from blood (not recorded which). The chain joins TRBV18 to TRBJ1-4; 8 bases agree with TRBD1. This receptor was obtained from a woman aged 45-60 years who had been exposed to COVID-19. The CDR3 here is CASSFPGQASNEKLFF. The CDR3 DNA sequence: TGTGCCAGCTCATTTCCGGGACAGGCCTCTAATGAAAAACTGTTTTTT.